The 27 T cell receptor beta chains given below trace back to one sample, sequenced in a study of shared clonotypes between healthy human individuals. Assay: immunoSEQ multiplex PCR; the TCRdb copy retains only in-frame clones and omits some. The sample holds 2,500,000 or so clones; roughly 93% are singletons and the top ten take 0.36%. Sequencing input: naive CD4+ T cells from PBMCs. Specified subset: CD45RA+ positively selected. These receptors were collected from a man younger than 30 in good health. Some clones in this sample may be carry-over from other donors' samples.

This clone appeared once. Other DNA sequences in the sample encode the same CDR3. The CDR3 region is CASSLQGGQPQHF. The CDR3 DNA reads as TGTGCCAGCAGTTTACAGGGAGGGCAGCCCCAGCATTTT. The chain links TRBV27 to TRBJ1-5, with D perhaps matching TRBD1 (5 bases). This CDR3 spans 13 amino acids. The V end lost 2 bases, the J end lost 7 bases, and 9 bases lay between the germline ends. Germline V CDR1 and CDR2: MNHEY, SMNVEV (reference sequence).

The chain couples TRBV9 to TRBJ2-2; D is possibly TRBD1 or TRBD2 (5 bases each). Per germline, CDR1 SGDLS and CDR2 YYNGEE. V gave up 3 bases and J gave up 5 bases, with 11 bases separating them. This CDR3 is 14 amino acids long. The CDR3 DNA follows: TGTGCCAGCAGCGCGGGACCCGGGACCGGGGAGCTGTTTTTT. Its translation is CASSAGPGTGELFF.

The V and J genes are TRBV19 and TRBJ2-3; TRBD1 matches at 10 bases. The CDR3 covers 15 residues. Germline lookup yields CDR1 LNHDA and CDR2 SQIVND (reference sequence). V shed 5 bases and J 3 bases; nucleotides not matched to a gene: 5. The CDR3 bases are TGTGCCAGTAGTCTAGGGACAGGGGTTACAGATACGCAGTATTTT. This encodes CASSLGTGVTDTQYF.

As concerns this clone: Other DNA sequences in the same sample also yield this CDR3. V usage is TRBV5-1 and J usage is TRBJ2-1; TRBD1 might be the D (5 bases). Trimming shortened V by 4 bases and J by 4 bases, and 12 bases separated the two germline ends. CDR1 is SGHRS and CDR2 is YFSETQ in the germline V gene. The CDR3 spans 14 residues. The CDR3 nucleotides read TGCGCCAGCAGCCTCAGGGTTTCGTACAATGAGCAGTTCTTC. Amino acids: CASSLRVSYNEQFF. Based on the CDR3 plus reference TRBV5-1 and TRBJ2-1, the full variable domain is KAGVTQTPRYLIKTRGQQVTLSCSPISGHRSVSWYQQTPGQGLQFLFEYFSETQRNKGNFPGRFSGRQFSNSRSEMNVSTLELGDSALYLCASSLRVSYNEQFFGPGTRLTVL.

The rearrangement uses TRBV2 and TRBJ2-7; 9 positions match TRBD1. CDR1 and CDR2 (germline): SNHLY, FYNNEI. V was pared by 6 bases and J by 3 bases, with 9 bases of the junction left unmatched. This CDR3 region has 15 residues. The DNA of the CDR3 is TGTGCCAGCAGGGTAGACAGGGGGGATTACTACGAGCAGTACTTC. This translates into CASRVDRGDYYEQYF.

The genes are TRBV7-2 and TRBJ1-3; D is uncertain. CDR3 length: 16 residues. From germline, CDR1 is SGHTA and CDR2 FQGNSA. With 1 base removed from V and 1 base from J, the gap between germline ends came to 11 bases. This chain's CDR3 is CASSLGLPWSGNTIYF. The DNA for the CDR3 is TGTGCCAGCAGCTTAGGCCTCCCTTGGTCTGGAAACACCATATATTTT.

This chain connects TRBV10-3 to TRBJ1-4; D uncertain. V was trimmed by 1 base and J by 8 bases, leaving 17 bases between them. Germline loops: CDR1 ENHRY, CDR2 SYGVKD. The CDR3 contains 16 residues. CDR3 sequence reads: CAISEFEGGHGEKLFF. DNA of the CDR3: TGTGCCATCAGTGAGTTCGAGGGAGGGCATGGAGAAAAACTGTTTTTT.

The V and J genes are TRBV9 and TRBJ1-4, with 7 bases matching TRBD1. Germline V lookup: CDR1 SGDLS, CDR2 YYNGEE. With V trimmed by 4 bases and J by 1 base, 10 bases remained unmatched. The CDR3 sequence is 17 residues long. The CDR3: CASSRGTGARTNEKLFF. The CDR3 DNA follows: TGTGCCAGCAGCCGAGGTACAGGGGCCCGAACTAATGAAAAACTGTTTTTT.

The chain combines TRBV7-9 with TRBJ2-7, with D maybe TRBD2 (7 bases). V lost 3 bases and J 5 bases, leaving 17 bases between the germline ends. This CDR3 comprises 15 residues. CDR1 and CDR2 (germline): SEHNR, FQNEAQ (reference sequence). In DNA form, the CDR3 reads TGTGCCAGCAGCTTCCTGGGGGGGCGCGGGCACGAGCAGTACTTC. This translates into CASSFLGGRGHEQYF.

This clone appeared a single time. This sequence joins TRBV9 and TRBJ1-1; no reliable D call. Germline-derived CDR1 and CDR2 are SGDLS and YYNGEE. The ends were cut back, 0 bases at V and 4 bases at J, with 7 bases in the middle. The CDR3 length is 13 residues. CDR3 in DNA: TGTGCCAGCAGCGTAGAGATAGGCACTGAAGCTTTCTTT. Its translation is CASSVEIGTEAFF.

A note on this clone: In the same sample, other DNA sequences code for this CDR3. J is TRBJ2-1 and V is TRBV7-2; D is ambiguous. The CDR3 runs to 15 residues. V lost 3 bases to trimming and J lost 0 bases, with 9 bases between them. The germline V gene encodes CDR1 SGHTA and CDR2 FQGNSA. The CDR3 sequence: CASSLTSSSYNEQFF. The CDR3 nucleotides are TGTGCCAGCAGCTTGACGTCTAGCTCCTACAATGAGCAGTTCTTC.

The sample holds a few counts of this clone. Other DNA sequences of this sample code for an identical CDR3. The chain is built from TRBV9 and TRBJ2-1; D gene ambiguous. In germline, CDR1 is SGDLS, CDR2 YYNGEE. The CDR3 sequence is 11 residues long. V lost 0 bases and J lost 8, with 3 bases in between. CDR3 nucleotides: TGTGCCAGCAGCGTAGAGGATGAGCAGTTCTTC. Its translation: CASSVEDEQFF.

Turning to this clone: The same CDR3 can be traced to other DNA sequences in this sample. The CDR3: CASSVGGSSDTQYF. The CDR3 region has the DNA TGTGCCAGCAGCGTAGGCGGGAGTTCAGATACGCAGTATTTT. This sequence joins TRBV9 and TRBJ2-3, with TRBD2 matching over 7 bases. Germline V gene lookup returns CDR1 SGDLS and CDR2 YYNGEE. V lost 0 bases, J lost 4 bases, and 2 bases stayed unmatched. This CDR3 is 14 amino acids long. The full variable domain, its missing parts supplied by reference TRBV9 and TRBJ2-3, is DSGVTQTPKHLITATGQRVTLRCSPRSGDLSVYWYQQSLDQGLQFLIQYYNGEERAKGNILERFSAQQFPDLHSELNLSSLELGDSALYFCASSVGGSSDTQYFGPGTRLTVL.

The rearrangement joins TRBV27 to TRBJ2-2, with 13 bases matching TRBD2. With V trimmed by 6 bases and J by 2 bases, 6 bases remained unmatched. Per the germline V gene, CDR1 is MNHEY and CDR2 is SMNVEV (reference sequence). The CDR3 is made up of 17 amino acids. The CDR3 region has the DNA TGTGCCAGCAGAAGACTAGCGGGAGGACTCAACACCGGGGAGCTGTTTTTT. It translates to CASRRLAGGLNTGELFF.

J is TRBJ2-1 and V is TRBV9; 7 bases agree with TRBD2. CDR1 is SGDLS, CDR2 YYNGEE, per germline. The CDR3 loop spans 14 amino acids. Losses at the gene ends were 3 bases for V and 5 bases for J; bases not matched to a gene: 5. The CDR3 loop reads CASSAGGSHNEQFF. The DNA of the CDR3 is TGTGCCAGCAGCGCCGGGGGGTCCCACAATGAGCAGTTCTTC.

The chain uses TRBV29-1 and TRBJ2-1; weak D call: TRBD2 (6 bases). V dropped 2 bases and J dropped 9 bases, with 29 bases sitting between them. CDR1 and CDR2 from the germline V gene are SQVTM and ANQGSEA. The CDR3 length is 18 residues. CDR3 region: CSVERWGIGGTVAGEQFF. In DNA, the CDR3 is TGCAGCGTTGAACGATGGGGGATCGGAGGGACTGTAGCCGGTGAGCAGTTCTTC.

The table lists this clone with a few counts. Other DNA sequences in the same sample also yield this CDR3. The chain combines TRBV7-9 with TRBJ1-5; 8 bases map to TRBD1. The CDR3 spans 14 residues. The germline V gene encodes CDR1 SEHNR and CDR2 FQNEAQ (reference sequence). The V segment lost 1 base and the J segment 4 bases; nucleotides outside the gene matches: 0. In DNA form, the CDR3 reads TGTGCCAGCAGCTTAGGGACAGGGAATCAGCCCCAGCATTTT. Translating it yields CASSLGTGNQPQHF.

The genes are TRBV9 and TRBJ2-1; unclear D gene. The V end lost 0 bases, the J end lost 9 bases, and 13 bases lay between the germline ends. This CDR3 contains 14 residues. The germline gives CDR1 SGDLS, CDR2 YYNGEE. CDR3 in DNA: TGTGCCAGCAGCGTAGACAGCACAACGGGTGAGCAGTTCTTC. The encoded protein is CASSVDSTTGEQFF.

This rearrangement joins TRBV19 to TRBJ2-1, with 13 bases matching TRBD2. This CDR3 has 16 amino acids. J was trimmed by 7 bases and V by 3 bases; bases with no gene match: 6. CDR1 is LNHDA, CDR2 SQIVND, per germline (reference sequence). CDR3 sequence reads: CASSIRTSGRVNEQFF. CDR3 coding DNA: TGTGCCAGTAGTATTCGAACTAGCGGGAGGGTTAATGAGCAGTTCTTC. Using reference TRBV19 and TRBJ2-1 for the parts outside the CDR3, the full variable domain is DGGITQSPKYLFRKEGQNVTLSCEQNLNHDAMYWYRQDPGQGLRLIYYSQIVNDFQKGDIAEGYSVSREKKESFPLTVTSAQKNPTAFYLCASSIRTSGRVNEQFFGPGTRLTVL.

J is TRBJ1-2 and V is TRBV14; 7 positions agree with TRBD1. This CDR3 contains 15 residues. Per germline, CDR1 SGHDN and CDR2 FVKESK. V gave up 0 bases and J gave up 7 bases; unmatched junction bases: 8. CDR3 DNA: TGTGCCAGCAGCCAAGATGGTAGGGGGCAGGCTGGCTACACCTTC. As protein: CASSQDGRGQAGYTF.

The V and J genes are TRBV2 and TRBJ1-4; the D gene is possibly TRBD1 (5 bases). Germline V gene lookup returns CDR1 SNHLY and CDR2 FYNNEI. The CDR3 spans 15 residues. Deletions cut 2 bases from V and 3 bases from J, with 10 bases between. The CDR3 sequence is CASSENAGPNEKLFF. The CDR3 nucleotides are TGTGCCAGCAGTGAAAATGCAGGGCCTAATGAAAAACTGTTTTTT.

The chain has TRBV2 and TRBJ2-2; D ambiguous. Per germline, CDR1 SNHLY and CDR2 FYNNEI. Trimming took off 6 bases at V and 7 bases at J, with 6 bases between the two ends. The CDR3 has 11 amino acids. The CDR3 loop is CASSWGGELFF. The CDR3 nucleotides read TGTGCCAGCAGCTGGGGCGGGGAGCTGTTTTTT. Supplemented by reference TRBV2 and TRBJ2-2, the full variable domain reads EPEVTQTPSHQVTQMGQEVILRCVPISNHLYFYWYRQILGQKVEFLVSFYNNEISEKSEIFDDQFSVERPDGSNFTLKIRSTKLEDSAMYFCASSWGGELFFGEGSRLTVL.

The chain carries TRBV5-6 and TRBJ2-1; the D gene is possibly TRBD2 (5 bases). The CDR3 consists of 15 residues. Germline assignment: CDR1 SGHDT and CDR2 YYEEEE. The ends were cut back, 3 bases at V and 0 bases at J, with 10 bases in the middle. Here the CDR3 reads CASSSDYSSYNEQFF. Here the CDR3 DNA reads TGTGCCAGCAGCTCCGACTACAGCTCCTACAATGAGCAGTTCTTC. Together with reference TRBV5-6 and TRBJ2-1, the CDR3 gives the full variable domain: DAGVTQSPTHLIKTRGQQVTLRCSPKSGHDTVSWYQQALGQGPQFIFQYYEEEERQRGNFPDRFSGHQFPNYSSELNVNALLLGDSALYLCASSSDYSSYNEQFFGPGTRLTVL.

To note about this clone: The same CDR3 can be traced to other DNA sequences in this sample. V is TRBV9 and J is TRBJ1-1; D gene uncertain. CDR3 length: 13 residues. Trimming pared 1 base from V and 2 bases from J, leaving 6 bases between. In germline, CDR1 is SGDLS, CDR2 YYNGEE. The CDR3 DNA follows: TGTGCCAGCAGCGTACATCGAAACACTGAAGCTTTCTTT. This translates into CASSVHRNTEAFF.

J is TRBJ2-3 and V is TRBV19, with no clear D. CDR1 and CDR2 from the germline V gene are LNHDA and SQIVND (reference sequence). V was trimmed by 5 bases and J by 1 base, leaving 19 bases between them. The CDR3 runs 17 residues. This CDR3 is CASSSFSTLKGTDTQYF. The CDR3 bases are TGTGCCAGTAGTTCGTTCTCGACGCTTAAGGGCACAGATACGCAGTATTTT.

The V and J genes are TRBV7-2 and TRBJ2-3; D is perhaps TRBD1 or TRBD2 (5 bases each). The CDR3 extends over 14 amino acids. CDR1 SGHTA and CDR2 FQGNSA come from the germline V gene. The V end lost 6 bases, the J end lost 0 bases, and 10 bases lay between the germline ends. The CDR3, as DNA: TGTGCCAGCAGGGGGCGGAGGAGCACAGATACGCAGTATTTT. Its protein is CASRGRRSTDTQYF.

V usage is TRBV18 and J usage is TRBJ2-5; 13 positions agree with TRBD2. The CDR3 extends over 17 amino acids. Germline CDR1 reads KGHSH; CDR2 reads LQKENI. V lost 3 bases and J lost 4; bases outside the gene matches: 8. The CDR3 coding sequence is TGTGCCAGCTCACCTCCGGGACTAGCGGGGAGGCTAGAGACCCAGTACTTC. Encoded protein: CASSPPGLAGRLETQYF.